The clone carrying this T cell receptor (beta chain) was counted a few times. The antigen is unknown. The authors produced TCR alpha and TCR beta cDNA libraries with sample barcodes and UMIs by 5'RACE using constant-segment primers. TCRdb reprocessed the 5' RACE reads via MiXCR and lists one record per CDR3 protein. This sample yields around 370,000 distinct CDR3 sequences, of which roughly 20% are seen a single time; about 12% belongs to the top ten. The data derive from a study of T-cell memory formation after mild COVID-19. At the level of the study: The study found TCR clusters largely donor specific.

The CDR3 has 13 residues. Germline loops: CDR1 SGHTA, CDR2 FQGNSA. V lost 3 bases and J lost 7; bases outside the gene matches: 4. General observations from the study: From day 15 to 85, contracting clones were balanced between CD4 and CD8, whereas later expanders leaned toward CD4+. Cross-reactive memory apparently joined, as some responding clones appeared in pre-infection memory.

Sequencing was done on a sample of PBMCs or a T cell subset sorted from them (not recorded which). The chain joins TRBV7-2 to TRBJ2-5, with 8 nucleotides matching TRBD2. The source is an adult woman who had mild COVID-19 (a few samples of this study predate the infection). Cell type and time point are not known. The CDR3 DNA is TGTGCCAGCAGCTTCGCGGGGGGTGGGACCCAGTACTTC. Translating it yields CASSFAGGGTQYF. Variable domain in full (rest from reference TRBV7-2 and TRBJ2-5): GAGVSQSPSNKVTEKGKDVELRCDPISGHTALYWYRQSLGQGLEFLIYFQGNSAPDKSGLPSDRFSAERTGGSVSTLTIQRTQQEDSAVYLCASSFAGGGTQYFGPGTRLLVL.